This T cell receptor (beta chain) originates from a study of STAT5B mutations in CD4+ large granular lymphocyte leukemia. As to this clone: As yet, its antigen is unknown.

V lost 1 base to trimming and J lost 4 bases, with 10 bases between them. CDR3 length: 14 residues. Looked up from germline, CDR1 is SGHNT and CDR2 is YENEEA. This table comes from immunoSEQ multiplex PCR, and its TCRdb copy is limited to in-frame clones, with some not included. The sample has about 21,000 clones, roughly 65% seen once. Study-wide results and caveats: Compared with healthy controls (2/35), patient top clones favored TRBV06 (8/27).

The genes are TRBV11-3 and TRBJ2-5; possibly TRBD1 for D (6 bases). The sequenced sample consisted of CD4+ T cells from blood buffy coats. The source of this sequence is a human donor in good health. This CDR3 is CASSLGLGGETQYF. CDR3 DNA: TGTGCCAGCAGCTTAGGCTTAGGGGGAGAGACCCAGTACTTC.